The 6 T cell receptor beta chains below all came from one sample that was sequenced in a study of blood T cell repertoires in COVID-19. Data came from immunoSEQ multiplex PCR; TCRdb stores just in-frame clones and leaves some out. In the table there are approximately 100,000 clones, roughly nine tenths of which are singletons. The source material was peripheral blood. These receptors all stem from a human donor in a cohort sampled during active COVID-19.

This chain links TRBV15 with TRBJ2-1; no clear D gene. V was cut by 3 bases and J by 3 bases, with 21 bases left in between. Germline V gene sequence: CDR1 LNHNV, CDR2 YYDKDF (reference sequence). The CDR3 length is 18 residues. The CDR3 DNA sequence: TGTGCCACCAGCAGGGAATTGCCTTCGAGCGAGGACTACAATGAGCAGTTCTTC. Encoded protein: CATSRELPSSEDYNEQFF. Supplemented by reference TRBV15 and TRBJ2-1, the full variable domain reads DAMVIQNPRYQVTQFGKPVTLSCSQTLNHNVMYWYQQKSSQAPKLLFHYYDKDFNNEADTPDNFQSRRPNTSFCFLDIRSPGLGDTAMYLCATSRELPSSEDYNEQFFGPGTRLTVL.

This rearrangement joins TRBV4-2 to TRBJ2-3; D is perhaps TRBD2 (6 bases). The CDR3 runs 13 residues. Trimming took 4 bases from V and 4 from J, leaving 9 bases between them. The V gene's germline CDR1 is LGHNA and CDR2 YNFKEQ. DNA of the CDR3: TGTGCCAGCAGCCGGGGGGTCTCAGATACGCAGTATTTT. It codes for CASSRGVSDTQYF.

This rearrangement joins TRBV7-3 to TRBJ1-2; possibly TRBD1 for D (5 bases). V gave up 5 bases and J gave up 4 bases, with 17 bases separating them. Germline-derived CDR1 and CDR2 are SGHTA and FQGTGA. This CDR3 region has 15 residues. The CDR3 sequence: CASSPTGGVGYGYTF. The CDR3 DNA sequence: TGTGCCAGCAGCCCCACGGGGGGGGTCGGCTATGGCTACACCTTC. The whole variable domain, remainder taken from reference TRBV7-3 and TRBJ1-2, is GAGVSQTPSNKVTEKGKYVELRCDPISGHTALYWYRQSLGQGPEFLIYFQGTGAADDSGLPNDRFFAVRPEGSVSTLKIQRTERGDSAVYLCASSPTGGVGYGYTFGSGTRLTVV.

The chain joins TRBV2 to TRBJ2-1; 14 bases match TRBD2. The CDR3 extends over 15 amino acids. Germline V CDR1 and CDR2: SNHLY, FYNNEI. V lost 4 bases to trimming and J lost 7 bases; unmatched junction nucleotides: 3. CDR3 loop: CASSGTSGGRNEQFF. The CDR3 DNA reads TGTGCCAGCAGTGGGACTAGCGGGGGGCGGAATGAGCAGTTCTTC.

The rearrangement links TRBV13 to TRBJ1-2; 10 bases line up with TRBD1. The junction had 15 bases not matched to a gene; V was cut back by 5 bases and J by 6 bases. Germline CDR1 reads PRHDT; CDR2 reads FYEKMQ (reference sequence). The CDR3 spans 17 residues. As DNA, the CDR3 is TGTGCCAGCAGCCCCTGGGACAGGGGAGAATCTTGGGATGGCTACACCTTC. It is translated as CASSPWDRGESWDGYTF. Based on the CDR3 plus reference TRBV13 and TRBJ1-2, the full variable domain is AAGVIQSPRHLIKEKRETATLKCYPIPRHDTVYWYQQGPGQDPQFLISFYEKMQSDKGSIPDRFSAQQFSDYHSELNMSSLELGDSALYFCASSPWDRGESWDGYTFGSGTRLTVV.

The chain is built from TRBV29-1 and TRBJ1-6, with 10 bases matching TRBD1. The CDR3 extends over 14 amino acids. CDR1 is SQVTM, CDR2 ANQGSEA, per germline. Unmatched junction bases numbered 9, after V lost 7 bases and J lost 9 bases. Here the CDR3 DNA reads TGCAGCGCCCGAGAAGGACAGGGGGGTTCACCCCTCCACTTT. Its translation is CSAREGQGGSPLHF.